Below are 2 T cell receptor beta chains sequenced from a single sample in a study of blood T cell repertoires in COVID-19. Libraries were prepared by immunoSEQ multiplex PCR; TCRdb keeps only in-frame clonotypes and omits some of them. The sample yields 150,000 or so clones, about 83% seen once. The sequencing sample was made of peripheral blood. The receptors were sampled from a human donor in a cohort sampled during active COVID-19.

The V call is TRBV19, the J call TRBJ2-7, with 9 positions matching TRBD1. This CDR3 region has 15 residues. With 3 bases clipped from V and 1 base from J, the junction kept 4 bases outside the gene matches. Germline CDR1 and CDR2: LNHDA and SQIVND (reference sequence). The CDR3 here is CASSIGQGRSYEQYF. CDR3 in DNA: TGTGCCAGTAGTATCGGACAGGGGCGATCCTACGAGCAGTACTTC.

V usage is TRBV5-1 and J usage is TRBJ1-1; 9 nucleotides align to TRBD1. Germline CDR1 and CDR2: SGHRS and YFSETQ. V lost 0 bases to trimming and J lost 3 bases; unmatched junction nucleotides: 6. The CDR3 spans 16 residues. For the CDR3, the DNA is TGCGCCAGCAGCTTGGGCCCTAGGACAGGGGACACTGAAGCTTTCTTT. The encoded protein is CASSLGPRTGDTEAFF.